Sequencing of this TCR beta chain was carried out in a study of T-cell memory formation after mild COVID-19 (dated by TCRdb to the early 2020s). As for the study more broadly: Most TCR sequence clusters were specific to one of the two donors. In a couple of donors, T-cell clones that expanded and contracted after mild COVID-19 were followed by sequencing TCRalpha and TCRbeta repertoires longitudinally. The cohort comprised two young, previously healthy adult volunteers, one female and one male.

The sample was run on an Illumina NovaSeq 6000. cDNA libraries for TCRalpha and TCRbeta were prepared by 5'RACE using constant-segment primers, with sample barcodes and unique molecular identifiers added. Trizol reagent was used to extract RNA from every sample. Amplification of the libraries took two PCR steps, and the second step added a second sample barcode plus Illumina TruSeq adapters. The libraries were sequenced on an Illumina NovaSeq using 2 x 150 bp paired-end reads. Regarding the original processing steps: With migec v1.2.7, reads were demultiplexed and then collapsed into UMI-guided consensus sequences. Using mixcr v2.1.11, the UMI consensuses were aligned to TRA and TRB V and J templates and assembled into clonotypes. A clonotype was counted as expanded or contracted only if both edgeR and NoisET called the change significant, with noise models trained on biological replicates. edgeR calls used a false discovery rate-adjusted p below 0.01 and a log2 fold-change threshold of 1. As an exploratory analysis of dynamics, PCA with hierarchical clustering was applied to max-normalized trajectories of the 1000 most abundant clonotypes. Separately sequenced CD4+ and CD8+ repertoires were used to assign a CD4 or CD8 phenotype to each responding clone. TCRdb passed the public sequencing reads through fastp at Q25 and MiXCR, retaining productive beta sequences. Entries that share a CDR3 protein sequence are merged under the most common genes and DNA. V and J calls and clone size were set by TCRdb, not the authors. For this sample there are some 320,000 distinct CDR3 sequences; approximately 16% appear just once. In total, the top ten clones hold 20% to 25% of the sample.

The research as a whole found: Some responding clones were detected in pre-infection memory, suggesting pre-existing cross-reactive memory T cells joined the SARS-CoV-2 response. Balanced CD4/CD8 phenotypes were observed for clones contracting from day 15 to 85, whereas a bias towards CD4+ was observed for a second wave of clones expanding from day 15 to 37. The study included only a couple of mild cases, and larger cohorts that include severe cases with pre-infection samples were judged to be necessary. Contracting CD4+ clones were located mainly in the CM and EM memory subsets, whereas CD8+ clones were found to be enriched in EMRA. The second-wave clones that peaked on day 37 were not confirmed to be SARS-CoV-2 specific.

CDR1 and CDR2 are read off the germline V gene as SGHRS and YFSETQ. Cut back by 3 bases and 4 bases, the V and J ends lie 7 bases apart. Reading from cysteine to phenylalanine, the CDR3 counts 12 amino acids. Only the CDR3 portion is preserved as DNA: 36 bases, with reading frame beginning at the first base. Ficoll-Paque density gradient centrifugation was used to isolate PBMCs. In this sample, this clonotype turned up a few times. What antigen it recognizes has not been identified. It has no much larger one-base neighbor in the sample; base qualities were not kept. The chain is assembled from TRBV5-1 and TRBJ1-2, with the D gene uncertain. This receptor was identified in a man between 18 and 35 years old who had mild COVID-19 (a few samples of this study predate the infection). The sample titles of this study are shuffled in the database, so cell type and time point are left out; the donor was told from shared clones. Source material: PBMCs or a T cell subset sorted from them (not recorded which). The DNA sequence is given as TGCGCCAGCAGCTCGAACGTCTATGGCTACACCTTC. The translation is CASSSNVYGYTF.